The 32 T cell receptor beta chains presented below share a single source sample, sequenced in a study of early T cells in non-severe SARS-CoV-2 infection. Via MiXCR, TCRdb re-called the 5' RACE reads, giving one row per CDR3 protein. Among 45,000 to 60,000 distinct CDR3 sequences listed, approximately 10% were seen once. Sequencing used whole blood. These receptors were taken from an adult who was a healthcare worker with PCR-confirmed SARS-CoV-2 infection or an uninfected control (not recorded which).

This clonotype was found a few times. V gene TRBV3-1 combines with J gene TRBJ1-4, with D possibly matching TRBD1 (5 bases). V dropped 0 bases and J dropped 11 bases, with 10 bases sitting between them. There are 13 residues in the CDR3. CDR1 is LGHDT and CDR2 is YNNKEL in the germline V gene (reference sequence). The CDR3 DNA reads TGTGCCAGCAGCCAAGACCGGCAGGGCAAACTGTTTTTT. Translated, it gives CASSQDRQGKLFF.

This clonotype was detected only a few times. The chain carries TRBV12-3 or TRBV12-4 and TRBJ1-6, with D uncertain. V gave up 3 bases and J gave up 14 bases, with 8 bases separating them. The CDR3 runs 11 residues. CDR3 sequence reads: CASSLTSTLHF. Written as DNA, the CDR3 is TGTGCCAGCAGTTTGACGTCAACCCTCCACTTT.

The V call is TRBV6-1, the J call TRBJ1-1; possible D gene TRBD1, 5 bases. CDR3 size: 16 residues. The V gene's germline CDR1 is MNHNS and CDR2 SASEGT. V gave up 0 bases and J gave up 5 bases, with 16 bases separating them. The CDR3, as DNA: TGTGCCAGCAGTGAAGCGCTTCTCAGGGAAGGGACTGAAGCTTTCTTT. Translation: CASSEALLREGTEAFF.

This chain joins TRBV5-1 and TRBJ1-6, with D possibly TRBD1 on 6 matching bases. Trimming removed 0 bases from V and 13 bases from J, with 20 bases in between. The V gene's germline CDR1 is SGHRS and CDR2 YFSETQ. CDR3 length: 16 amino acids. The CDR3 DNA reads TGCGCCAGCAGCTTGGGCGGACAGCTCCTATTGGGGCCCCTCCACTTT. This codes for CASSLGGQLLLGPLHF.

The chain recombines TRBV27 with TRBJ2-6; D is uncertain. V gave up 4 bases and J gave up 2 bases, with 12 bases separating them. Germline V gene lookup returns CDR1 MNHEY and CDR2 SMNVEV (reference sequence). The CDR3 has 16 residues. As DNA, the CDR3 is TGTGCCAGCAGTTCACACCCGGGCCCTGGGGCCAACGTCCTGACTTTC. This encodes CASSSHPGPGANVLTF.

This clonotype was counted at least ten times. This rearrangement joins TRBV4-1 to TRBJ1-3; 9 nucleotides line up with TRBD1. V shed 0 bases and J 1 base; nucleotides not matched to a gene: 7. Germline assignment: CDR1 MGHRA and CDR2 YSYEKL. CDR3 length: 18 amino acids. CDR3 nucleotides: TGCGCCAGCAGCCAAGAAGCGCCGGGACAGGGTTCTGGAAACACCATATATTTT. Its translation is CASSQEAPGQGSGNTIYF.

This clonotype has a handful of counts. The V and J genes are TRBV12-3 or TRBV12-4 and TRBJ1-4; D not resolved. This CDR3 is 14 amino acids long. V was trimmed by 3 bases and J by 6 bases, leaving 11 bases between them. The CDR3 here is CASSFAFPHEKLFF. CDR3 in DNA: TGTGCCAGCAGTTTTGCGTTCCCACATGAAAAACTGTTTTTT.

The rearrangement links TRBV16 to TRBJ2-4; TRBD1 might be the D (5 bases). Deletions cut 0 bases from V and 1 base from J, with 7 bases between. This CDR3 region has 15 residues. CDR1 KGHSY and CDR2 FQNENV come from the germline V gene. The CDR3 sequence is CASSQSRQAKNIQYF. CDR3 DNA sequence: TGTGCCAGCAGCCAATCTAGACAGGCCAAAAACATTCAGTACTTC.

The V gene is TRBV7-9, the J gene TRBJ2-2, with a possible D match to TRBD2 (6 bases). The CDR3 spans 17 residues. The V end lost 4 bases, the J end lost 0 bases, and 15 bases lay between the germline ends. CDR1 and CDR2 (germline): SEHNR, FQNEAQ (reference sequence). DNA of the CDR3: TGTGCCAGCAGCTCTGAATGGGGGGACGCGAACACCGGGGAGCTGTTTTTT. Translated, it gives CASSSEWGDANTGELFF.

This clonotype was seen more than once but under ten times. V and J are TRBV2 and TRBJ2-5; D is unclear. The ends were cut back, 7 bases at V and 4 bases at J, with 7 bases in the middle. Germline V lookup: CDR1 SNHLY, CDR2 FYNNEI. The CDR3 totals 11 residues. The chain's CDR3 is CASNPGETQYF. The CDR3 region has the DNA TGTGCCAGCAATCCCGGAGAGACCCAGTACTTC.

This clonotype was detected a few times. The CDR3 DNA sequence: TGCGCCAGCAGCTTAGGCCATGGCTACACCTTC. As protein: CASSLGHGYTF. This chain connects TRBV5-1 to TRBJ1-2, with D hard to call. The CDR3 covers 11 residues. Germline V gives CDR1 SGHRS, CDR2 YFSETQ. Trimming removed 2 bases from V and 6 bases from J, with 5 bases in between.

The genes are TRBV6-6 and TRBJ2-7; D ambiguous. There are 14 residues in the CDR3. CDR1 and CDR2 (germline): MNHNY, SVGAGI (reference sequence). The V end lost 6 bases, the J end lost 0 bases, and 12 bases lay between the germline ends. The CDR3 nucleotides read TGTGCCAGCAGCTCGGGCCCCAGCTCCTACGAGCAGTACTTC. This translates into CASSSGPSSYEQYF.

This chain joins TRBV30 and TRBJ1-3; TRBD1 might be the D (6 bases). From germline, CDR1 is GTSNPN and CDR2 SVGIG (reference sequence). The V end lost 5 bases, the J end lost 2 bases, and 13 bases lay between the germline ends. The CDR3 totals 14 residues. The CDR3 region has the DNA TGTGCCTGGTCCACAGGGTCCACTGGAAACACCATATATTTT. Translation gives CAWSTGSTGNTIYF.

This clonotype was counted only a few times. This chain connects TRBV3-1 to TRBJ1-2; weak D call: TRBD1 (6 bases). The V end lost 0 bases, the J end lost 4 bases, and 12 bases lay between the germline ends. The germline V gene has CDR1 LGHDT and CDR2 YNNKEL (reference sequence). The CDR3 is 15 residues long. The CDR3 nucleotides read TGTGCCAGCAGCCAAGATCGCCTCAGGGGCTATGGCTACACCTTC. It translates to CASSQDRLRGYGYTF.

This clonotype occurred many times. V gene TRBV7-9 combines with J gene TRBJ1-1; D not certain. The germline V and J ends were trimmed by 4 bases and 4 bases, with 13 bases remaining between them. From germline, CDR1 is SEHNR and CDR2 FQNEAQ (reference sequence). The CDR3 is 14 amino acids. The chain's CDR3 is CASSSVTAVTEAFF. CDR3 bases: TGTGCCAGCAGCTCCGTCACCGCGGTCACTGAAGCTTTCTTT. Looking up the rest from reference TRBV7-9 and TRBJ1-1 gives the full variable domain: DTGVSQNPRHKITKRGQNVTFRCDPISEHNRLYWYRQTLGQGPEFLTYFQNEAQLEKSRLLSDRFSAERPKGSFSTLEIQRTEQGDSAMYLCASSSVTAVTEAFFGQGTRLTVV.

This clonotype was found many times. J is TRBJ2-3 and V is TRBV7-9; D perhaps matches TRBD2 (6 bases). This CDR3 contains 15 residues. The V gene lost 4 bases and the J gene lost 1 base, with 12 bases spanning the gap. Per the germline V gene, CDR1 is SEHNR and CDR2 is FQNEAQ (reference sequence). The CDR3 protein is CASSSNWGGTDTQYF. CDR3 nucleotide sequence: TGTGCCAGCAGCTCGAATTGGGGGGGCACAGATACGCAGTATTTT. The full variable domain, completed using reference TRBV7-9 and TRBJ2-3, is DTGVSQNPRHKITKRGQNVTFRCDPISEHNRLYWYRQTLGQGPEFLTYFQNEAQLEKSRLLSDRFSAERPKGSFSTLEIQRTEQGDSAMYLCASSSNWGGTDTQYFGPGTRLTVL.

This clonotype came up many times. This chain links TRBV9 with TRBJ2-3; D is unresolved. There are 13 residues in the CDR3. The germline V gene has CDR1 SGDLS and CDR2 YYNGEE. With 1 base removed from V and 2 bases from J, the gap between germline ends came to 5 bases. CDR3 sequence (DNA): TGTGCCAGCAGCGTAACCTCCACAGATACGCAGTATTTT. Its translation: CASSVTSTDTQYF.

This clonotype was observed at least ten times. CDR3 protein: CASSRGQGISQETQYF. The CDR3, as DNA: TGCGCCAGCAGCCGAGGACAGGGAATTTCCCAAGAGACCCAGTACTTC. V gene TRBV4-1 combines with J gene TRBJ2-5; 8 bases line up with TRBD1. The V gene's germline CDR1 is MGHRA and CDR2 YSYEKL. The V gene end was trimmed by 4 bases and the J gene end by 1 base; junction bases not matched to a gene: 8. The CDR3 extends over 16 amino acids.

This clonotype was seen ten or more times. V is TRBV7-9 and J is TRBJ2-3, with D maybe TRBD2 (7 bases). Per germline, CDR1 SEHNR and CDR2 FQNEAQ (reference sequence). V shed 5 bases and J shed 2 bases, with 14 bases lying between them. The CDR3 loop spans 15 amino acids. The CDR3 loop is CASSLGGAYTDTQYF. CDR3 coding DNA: TGTGCCAGCAGCCTGGGGGGGGCCTACACAGATACGCAGTATTTT.

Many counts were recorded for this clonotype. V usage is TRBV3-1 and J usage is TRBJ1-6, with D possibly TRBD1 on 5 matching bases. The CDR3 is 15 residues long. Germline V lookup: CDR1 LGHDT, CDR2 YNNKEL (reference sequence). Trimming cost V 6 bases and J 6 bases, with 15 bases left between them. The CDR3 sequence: CASSLRTGVNSPLHF. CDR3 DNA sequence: TGTGCCAGCAGTCTCAGAACAGGAGTTAATTCACCCCTCCACTTT.

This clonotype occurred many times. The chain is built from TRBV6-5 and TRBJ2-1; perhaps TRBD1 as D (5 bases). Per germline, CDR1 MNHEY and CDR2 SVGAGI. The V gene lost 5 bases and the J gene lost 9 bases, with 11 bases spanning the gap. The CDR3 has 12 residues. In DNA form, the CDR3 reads TGTGCCAGCAGTCAGGACACCGGTGAGCAGTTCTTC. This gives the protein CASSQDTGEQFF.

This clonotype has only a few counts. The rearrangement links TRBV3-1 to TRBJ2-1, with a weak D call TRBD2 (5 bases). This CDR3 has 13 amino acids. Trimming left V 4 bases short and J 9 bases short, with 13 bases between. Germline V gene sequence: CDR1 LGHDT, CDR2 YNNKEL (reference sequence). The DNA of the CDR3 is TGTGCCAGCAGCCCGGACGGGATGAGTGAGCAGTTCTTC. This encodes CASSPDGMSEQFF.

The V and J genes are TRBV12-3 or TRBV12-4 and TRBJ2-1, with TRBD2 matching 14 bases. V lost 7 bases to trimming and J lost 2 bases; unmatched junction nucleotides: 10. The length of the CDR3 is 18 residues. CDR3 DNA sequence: TGTGCCAGCACCAGGGGACTAGCGGGGGAAAATCCCTACAATGAGCAGTTCTTC. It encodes CASTRGLAGENPYNEQFF.

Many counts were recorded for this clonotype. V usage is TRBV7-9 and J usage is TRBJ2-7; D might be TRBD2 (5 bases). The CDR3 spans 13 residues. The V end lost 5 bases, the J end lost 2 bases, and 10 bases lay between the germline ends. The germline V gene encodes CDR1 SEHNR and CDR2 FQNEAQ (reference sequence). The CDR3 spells CASSPRGPYEQYF. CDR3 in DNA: TGTGCCAGCAGCCCCCGAGGGCCCTACGAGCAGTACTTC.

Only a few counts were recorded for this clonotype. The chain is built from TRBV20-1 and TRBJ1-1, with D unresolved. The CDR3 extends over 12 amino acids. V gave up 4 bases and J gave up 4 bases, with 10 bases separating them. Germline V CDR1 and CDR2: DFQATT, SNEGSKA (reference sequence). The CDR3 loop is CSATSTITEAFF. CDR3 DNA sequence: TGCAGTGCTACTTCAACCATCACTGAAGCTTTCTTT.

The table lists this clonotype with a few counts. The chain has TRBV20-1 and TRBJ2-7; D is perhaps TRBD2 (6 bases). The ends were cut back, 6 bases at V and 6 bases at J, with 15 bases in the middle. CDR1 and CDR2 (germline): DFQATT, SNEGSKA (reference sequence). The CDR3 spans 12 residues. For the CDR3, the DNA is TGCAGTGCCACCCAGGGACTTCCCGAGCAGTACTTC. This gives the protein CSATQGLPEQYF.

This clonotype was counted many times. The CDR3 DNA follows: TGTGCCACCAGCAGAGATAAGACAGGCTATGGCTACACCTTC. The encoded protein is CATSRDKTGYGYTF. The V gene is TRBV15, the J gene TRBJ1-2, with D possibly TRBD1 on 6 matching bases. Trimming shortened V by 0 bases and J by 4 bases, and 9 bases separated the two germline ends. Looked up from germline, CDR1 is LNHNV and CDR2 is YYDKDF (reference sequence). This CDR3 contains 14 residues.

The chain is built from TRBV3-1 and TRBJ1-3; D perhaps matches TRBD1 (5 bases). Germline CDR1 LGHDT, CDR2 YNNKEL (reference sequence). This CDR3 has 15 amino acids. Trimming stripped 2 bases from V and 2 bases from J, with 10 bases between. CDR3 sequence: CASSQWRGPGNTIYF. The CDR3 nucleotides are TGTGCCAGCAGCCAATGGCGGGGACCTGGAAACACCATATATTTT.

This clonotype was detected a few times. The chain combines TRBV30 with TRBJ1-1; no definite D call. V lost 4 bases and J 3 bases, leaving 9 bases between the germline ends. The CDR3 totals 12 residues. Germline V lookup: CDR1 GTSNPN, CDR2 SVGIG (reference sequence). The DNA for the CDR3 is TGTGCCTGGACCTCCGCGGACACTGAAGCTTTCTTT. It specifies CAWTSADTEAFF.

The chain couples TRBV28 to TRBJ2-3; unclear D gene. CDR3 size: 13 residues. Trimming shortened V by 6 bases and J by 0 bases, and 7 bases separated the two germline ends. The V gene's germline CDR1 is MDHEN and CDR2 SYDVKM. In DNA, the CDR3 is TGTGCCAGCAGGGACGGTAGCACAGATACGCAGTATTTT. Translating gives CASRDGSTDTQYF.

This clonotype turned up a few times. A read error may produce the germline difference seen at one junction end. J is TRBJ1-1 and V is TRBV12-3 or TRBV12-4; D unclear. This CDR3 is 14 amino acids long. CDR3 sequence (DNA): TGTGCCAGCAGTTTTCAGGATCTTAGTATCGAAGTTTTCTTT. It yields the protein CASSFQDLSIEVFF.

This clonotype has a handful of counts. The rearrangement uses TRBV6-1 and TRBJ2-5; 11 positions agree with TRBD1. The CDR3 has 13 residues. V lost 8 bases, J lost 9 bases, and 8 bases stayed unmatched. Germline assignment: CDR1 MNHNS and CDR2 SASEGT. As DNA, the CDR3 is TGTGCCAGCCGGACAGGGGGCCGGCCGGCCCAGTACTTC. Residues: CASRTGGRPAQYF.